A few counts support the clone carrying this T cell receptor beta chain. Germline trimming cut 5 bases from V and 4 bases from J; bases unmatched to any gene: 4. The CDR3 is 13 amino acids. Germline CDR1 reads KGHSY; CDR2 reads FQNENV. Time point noted: patch test 2, 6 weeks after DPC sensitization. Treatment described: therapeutic diphenylcyclopropenone sensitization with weekly scalp DPC. TCRdb independently ran MiXCR on the RACE reads; one entry per CDR3 protein. The table lists 65,000 to 90,000 distinct CDR3 sequences, approximately 7% of them singletons. These data belong to a study of human T cells and chemical hapten exposure. Study as a whole: TCR yields per sample varied mostly from small pooled library volume differences.

This sequence joins TRBV16 and TRBJ1-1; 7 bases match TRBD1. The sample in question was whole blood, obtained in connection with sensitization to the hapten diphenylcyclopropenone (DPC). This receptor was identified in a woman younger than 45 with alopecia areata. Some clones in this sample may be carry-over from other donors' samples. CDR3 protein: CASSTGVLTEAFF. The CDR3 DNA sequence: TGTGCCAGCAGCACAGGGGTACTCACTGAAGCTTTCTTT.